Following are 28 T cell receptor beta chains from one sample sequenced in a study of T cell responses to AZD1222 COVID-19 vaccine. Some clones are missing from TCRdb's copy, which holds only in-frame ones; the method was immunoSEQ multiplex PCR. The table records 120,000 to 150,000 clones, 80% to 90% of them present only once. The sample in question was peripheral blood, obtained on day 0 of AZD1222 vaccination. The receptors originated from an adult in good health.

The chain uses TRBV5-4 and TRBJ2-5; D remains ambiguous. Per the germline V gene, CDR1 is SGHNT and CDR2 is YYREEE (reference sequence). V shed 3 bases and J shed 5 bases, with 8 bases lying between them. This CDR3 is 12 amino acids long. Written as DNA, the CDR3 is TGTGCCAGCAGCTCAACTCGGGAGACCCAGTACTTC. Translation: CASSSTRETQYF.

The chain joins TRBV10-3 to TRBJ2-3; 7 bases are shared with TRBD2. Germline V gives CDR1 ENHRY, CDR2 SYGVKD. V lost 10 bases to trimming and J lost 0 bases; unmatched junction nucleotides: 4. This CDR3 is 13 amino acids long. CDR3 in amino acids: CATVSGSTDTQYF. CDR3 in DNA: TGTGCCACCGTTAGCGGGAGCACAGATACGCAGTATTTT.

The chain joins TRBV28 to TRBJ1-1, with D unresolved. CDR3 length equals 15 residues. The germline gives CDR1 MDHEN, CDR2 SYDVKM. Deletions cut 6 bases from V and 5 bases from J, with 19 bases between. The CDR3 region has the DNA TGTGCCAGCAGCCTCCTTAAGGGAGGTCCGACTGAAGCTTTCTTT. Translating gives CASSLLKGGPTEAFF.

The chain's CDR3 is CASTPGQGALDGYTF. The CDR3 DNA reads as TGTGCCAGCACCCCGGGACAGGGGGCCCTCGATGGCTACACCTTC. This sequence joins TRBV6-5 and TRBJ1-2; 12 nucleotides match TRBD1. The CDR3 consists of 15 residues. The V gene's germline CDR1 is MNHEY and CDR2 SVGAGI. V lost 7 bases and J lost 6; bases outside the gene matches: 9.

This clone was seen once. The J gene is TRBJ1-2, the V gene TRBV12-3 or TRBV12-4; tentative D call: TRBD1 (6 bases). V lost 6 bases and J 3 bases, leaving 11 bases between the germline ends. The CDR3 totals 13 residues. DNA for the CDR3: TGTGCCAGCAGAACGGACAGCGACTATGGCTACACCTTC. Translated: CASRTDSDYGYTF.

The genes are TRBV6-2 or TRBV6-3 and TRBJ2-7, with 12 bases aligning to TRBD2. Germline assignment: CDR1 MNHEY and CDR2 SVGEGT. Trimming removed 7 bases from V and 6 bases from J; junction bases left unmatched: 13. This CDR3 spans 16 amino acids. As DNA, the CDR3 is TGTGCCAGCAACCCGCTAGCGGGAGGGCGTTTCGGCGAGCAGTACTTC. Protein product: CASNPLAGGRFGEQYF.

A note on this clone: The junction departs from germline at one end; a sequencing error may be responsible. The V and J genes are TRBV10-3 and TRBJ1-5; no reliable D call. Germline CDR1 is ENHRY and CDR2 is SYGVKD. This CDR3 has 13 amino acids. Here the CDR3 DNA reads TGTGCCACCAGTCCGGAGGTCAATCAGCCCCAGCATTTT. Amino acids: CATSPEVNQPQHF.

V usage is TRBV6-5 and J usage is TRBJ2-2; no clear D. Germline CDR1 reads MNHEY; CDR2 reads SVGAGI. The length of the CDR3 is 14 residues. The ends were cut back, 4 bases at V and 1 base at J, with 7 bases in the middle. CDR3 amino acids: CASSFQVNTGELFF. The CDR3 DNA sequence: TGTGCCAGCAGTTTCCAGGTGAACACCGGGGAGCTGTTTTTT.

V and J are TRBV30 and TRBJ2-7; 13 bases align to TRBD2. CDR3 length: 13 residues. The J segment lost 4 bases and the V segment lost 8 bases, leaving 5 bases of the junction unmatched. CDR1 and CDR2 from the germline V gene are GTSNPN and SVGIG (reference sequence). The CDR3 spells CAGETSGGYEQYF. CDR3 sequence (DNA): TGTGCCGGAGAGACTAGCGGGGGGTACGAGCAGTACTTC.

The chain carries TRBV3-1 (or the pseudogene TRBV3-2) and TRBJ2-3; 7 bases line up with TRBD2. This CDR3 has 18 residues. Germline assignment: CDR1 LGHDT and CDR2 YNNKEL (reference sequence). V shed 3 bases and J 2 bases; nucleotides not matched to a gene: 14. CDR3 sequence (DNA): TGTGCCAGCAGCCAGCCCCATTTAGCGGGTGGGAACACAGATACGCAGTATTTT. Amino acids: CASSQPHLAGGNTDTQYF.

V gene TRBV6-2 or TRBV6-3 combines with J gene TRBJ2-4, with no clear D. Germline lookup yields CDR1 MNHEY and CDR2 SVGEGT. Trimming removed 5 bases from V and 7 bases from J, with 9 bases in between. The CDR3 sequence is 12 residues long. CDR3 amino acids: CASSNGVNIQYF. Here the CDR3 DNA reads TGTGCCAGCAGTAATGGGGTGAACATTCAGTACTTC.

The DNA for the CDR3 is TGTGCCAGCAGTTTAGACAGGAAGCAGTACTTC. Its translation: CASSLDRKQYF. The chain links TRBV27 to TRBJ2-7; perhaps TRBD1 as D (6 bases). The germline gives CDR1 MNHEY, CDR2 SMNVEV (reference sequence). V was shortened by 2 bases and J by 8 bases, with 7 bases between the two germline ends. The CDR3 runs 11 residues.

The genes are TRBV7-2 and TRBJ2-2, with D unresolved. This CDR3 spans 13 amino acids. Germline V lookup: CDR1 SGHTA, CDR2 FQGNSA. V lost 2 bases to trimming and J lost 6 bases, with 7 bases between them. The CDR3 DNA reads as TGTGCCAGCAGCTTACCGGGCCCCGGGGAGCTGTTTTTT. It yields the protein CASSLPGPGELFF.

This chain links TRBV9 with TRBJ1-4, with 7 bases lining up with TRBD1. The CDR3 totals 15 residues. From germline, CDR1 is SGDLS and CDR2 YYNGEE. The V gene end was trimmed by 3 bases and the J gene end by 3 bases; junction bases not matched to a gene: 5. The CDR3 spells CASSGRQGPNEKLFF. Written as DNA, the CDR3 is TGTGCCAGCAGCGGGAGACAGGGACCTAATGAAAAACTGTTTTTT.

This clone has just one count. The chain couples TRBV7-2 to TRBJ1-6, with unresolved D. The CDR3 runs to 14 residues. Germline CDR1 and CDR2: SGHTA and FQGNSA. V was pared by 3 bases and J by 11 bases, with 14 bases between. CDR3 in amino acids: CASSLPGPLPPLHF. The DNA for the CDR3 is TGTGCCAGCAGCTTGCCGGGCCCACTGCCACCCCTCCACTTT.

The chain recombines TRBV6-2 or TRBV6-3 with TRBJ2-7; 10 bases are a match to TRBD1. The CDR3 covers 14 residues. Germline assignment: CDR1 MNHEY and CDR2 SVGEGT. Trimming at V came to 5 bases and at J to 7 bases, leaving 8 bases not matched to a gene. As DNA, the CDR3 is TGTGCCAGCAGTCGAAGACAGGGACAGGGGGAGCAGTACTTC. It translates to CASSRRQGQGEQYF.

Only one count was recorded for this clone. This chain joins TRBV30 and TRBJ1-1; D gene unclear. V gave up 0 bases and J gave up 1 base, with 3 bases separating them. The germline V gene has CDR1 GTSNPN and CDR2 SVGIG (reference sequence). The CDR3 consists of 12 residues. This CDR3 is CAWSVSNTEAFF. The DNA for the CDR3 is TGTGCCTGGAGTGTATCGAACACTGAAGCTTTCTTT.

The rearrangement joins TRBV5-1 to TRBJ2-3, with 9 bases identical to TRBD2. This CDR3 contains 17 residues. V was clipped by 4 bases and J by 6 bases; unmatched bases: 15. CDR1 and CDR2 (germline): SGHRS, YFSETQ. Here the CDR3 reads CASSVTSGGGASDTQYF. For the CDR3, the DNA is TGCGCCAGCAGCGTGACTAGCGGAGGGGGAGCTTCGGATACGCAGTATTTT.

This chain uses TRBV6-5 with TRBJ1-5; D is ambiguous. Between the trimmed V and J ends, which lost 4 bases and 4 bases, there was a span of 5 bases. The CDR3 loop spans 12 amino acids. Germline loops: CDR1 MNHEY, CDR2 SVGAGI. The CDR3 loop is CASSSNNQPQHF. CDR3 DNA sequence: TGTGCCAGCAGTTCTAATAATCAGCCCCAGCATTTT.

V is TRBV30 and J is TRBJ1-6; TRBD1 agrees at 8 bases. V lost 3 bases and J lost 7; bases outside the gene matches: 11. Germline CDR1 reads GTSNPN; CDR2 reads SVGIG (reference sequence). The CDR3 runs to 16 residues. CDR3 DNA sequence: TGTGCCTGGAGGAACGGACCAGGGGGCGGGAATTCACCCCTCCACTTT. This codes for CAWRNGPGGGNSPLHF.

The rearrangement links TRBV5-6 to TRBJ2-7; 12 bases map to TRBD2. The CDR3 has 17 residues. V dropped 2 bases and J dropped 7; count of bases not matched to a gene: 13. Per germline, CDR1 SGHDT and CDR2 YYEEEE. The CDR3 sequence is CASSFFPSLAGGQEQYF. CDR3 DNA sequence: TGTGCCAGCAGCTTTTTCCCTAGTCTAGCGGGAGGGCAGGAGCAGTACTTC.

V usage is TRBV19 and J usage is TRBJ2-3; TRBD2 agrees at 8 bases. The CDR3 extends over 14 amino acids. The J segment lost 2 bases and the V segment lost 4 bases, leaving 2 bases of the junction unmatched. CDR1 and CDR2 (germline): LNHDA, SQIVND (reference sequence). The CDR3 protein is CASSTGLVTDTQYF. In DNA, the CDR3 is TGTGCCAGTAGTACGGGACTAGTCACAGATACGCAGTATTTT.

The rearrangement uses TRBV7-2 and TRBJ1-5; tentatively, D is TRBD1 (5 bases). The CDR3 covers 14 residues. The V end was cut by 3 bases, the J end by 3 bases, with 9 bases between. Germline CDR1 reads SGHTA; CDR2 reads FQGNSA. CDR3 region: CASSLGQVNQPQHF. The CDR3 DNA reads TGTGCCAGCAGCTTGGGGCAGGTCAATCAGCCCCAGCATTTT.

J is TRBJ1-2 and V is TRBV18, with 7 positions matching TRBD1. Germline V CDR1 and CDR2: KGHSH, LQKENI. V was pared by 4 bases and J by 3 bases, with 2 bases of the junction left unmatched. The CDR3 runs 13 residues. CDR3 amino acids: CASSRGQDYGYTF. CDR3 bases: TGTGCCAGCTCACGAGGACAGGACTATGGCTACACCTTC.

The chain employs TRBV11-3 and TRBJ2-3, with D perhaps TRBD1 (5 bases). The CDR3 has 14 residues. Trimming removed 5 bases from V and 2 bases from J, with 11 bases in between. CDR1 and CDR2 (germline): SGHNT, YENEEA. Here the CDR3 reads CASSVQGSTDTQYF. CDR3 nucleotides: TGTGCCAGCAGCGTGCAGGGATCCACAGATACGCAGTATTTT.

The V gene is TRBV7-2, the J gene TRBJ1-5; 7 bases fit TRBD1. With V trimmed by 3 bases and J by 7 bases, 6 bases remained unmatched. The CDR3 runs 14 residues. Germline V lookup: CDR1 SGHTA, CDR2 FQGNSA. CDR3 sequence (DNA): TGTGCCAGCAGCTTCCAGGGGGGAGGGCAGCCCCAGCATTTT. It encodes CASSFQGGGQPQHF.

This chain uses TRBV25-1 with TRBJ2-3; TRBD2 matches 7 bases. The ends lost 3 bases at V and 2 bases at J; junction bases unmatched: 5. The CDR3 runs to 15 residues. The germline V gene encodes CDR1 MGHDK and CDR2 SYGVNS. CDR3 region: CASSEWEGPTDTQYF. CDR3 in DNA: TGTGCCAGCAGTGAGTGGGAGGGCCCCACAGATACGCAGTATTTT. The full variable domain, completed using reference TRBV25-1 and TRBJ2-3, is EADIYQTPRYLVIGTGKKITLECSQTMGHDKMYWYQQDPGMELHLIHYSYGVNSTEKGDLSSESTVSRIRTEHFPLTLESARPSHTSQYLCASSEWEGPTDTQYFGPGTRLTVL.

The genes are TRBV5-1 and TRBJ1-4; the match to TRBD1 covers 7 bases. In germline, CDR1 is SGHRS, CDR2 YFSETQ. This CDR3 region has 15 residues. J gave up 8 bases and V 0 bases, and 7 bases lay outside the gene matches. The CDR3: CASSLATGAREKLFF. CDR3 in DNA: TGCGCCAGCAGCTTGGCCACAGGGGCGAGGGAAAAACTGTTTTTT.